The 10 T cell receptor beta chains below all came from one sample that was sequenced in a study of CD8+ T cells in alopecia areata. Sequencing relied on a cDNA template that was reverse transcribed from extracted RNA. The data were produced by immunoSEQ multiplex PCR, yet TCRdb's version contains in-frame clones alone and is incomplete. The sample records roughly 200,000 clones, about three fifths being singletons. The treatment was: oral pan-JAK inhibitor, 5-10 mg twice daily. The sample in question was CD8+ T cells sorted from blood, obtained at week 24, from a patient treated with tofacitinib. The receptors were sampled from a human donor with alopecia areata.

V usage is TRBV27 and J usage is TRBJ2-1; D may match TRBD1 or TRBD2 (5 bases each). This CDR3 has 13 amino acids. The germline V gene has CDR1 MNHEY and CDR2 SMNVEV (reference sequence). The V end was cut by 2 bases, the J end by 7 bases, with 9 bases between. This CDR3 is CASSLMGRNEQFF. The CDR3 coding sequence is TGTGCCAGCAGTTTAATGGGACGTAATGAGCAGTTCTTC.

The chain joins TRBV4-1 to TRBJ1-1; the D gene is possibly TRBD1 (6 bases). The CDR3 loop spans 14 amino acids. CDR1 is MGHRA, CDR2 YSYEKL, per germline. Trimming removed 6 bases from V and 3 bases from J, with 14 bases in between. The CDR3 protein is CASRAQGGYTEAFF. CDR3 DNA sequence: TGCGCCAGCAGGGCACAAGGGGGGTACACTGAAGCTTTCTTT.

The CDR3: CASTSREGSNQPQHF. The CDR3 bases are TGTGCCAGCACCTCCAGGGAGGGTAGCAATCAGCCCCAGCATTTT. This chain connects TRBV6-6 to TRBJ1-5; tentatively, D is TRBD1 (5 bases). V was pared by 7 bases and J by 0 bases, with 13 bases between. This CDR3 is 15 amino acids long. Germline V CDR1 and CDR2: MNHNY, SVGAGI (reference sequence).

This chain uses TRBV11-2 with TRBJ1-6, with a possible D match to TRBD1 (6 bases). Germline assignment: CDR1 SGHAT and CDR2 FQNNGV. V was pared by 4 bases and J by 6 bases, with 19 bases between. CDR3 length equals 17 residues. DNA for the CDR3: TGTGCCAGCAGCTCCAGACAGGACGCGGATCCTAATTCACCCCTCCACTTT. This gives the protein CASSSRQDADPNSPLHF.

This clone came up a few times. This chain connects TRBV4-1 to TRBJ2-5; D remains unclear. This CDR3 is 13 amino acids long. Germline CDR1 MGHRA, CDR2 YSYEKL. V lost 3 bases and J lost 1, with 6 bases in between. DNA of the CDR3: TGCGCCAGCAGCCAGACGGGCCAAGAGACCCAGTACTTC. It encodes CASSQTGQETQYF.

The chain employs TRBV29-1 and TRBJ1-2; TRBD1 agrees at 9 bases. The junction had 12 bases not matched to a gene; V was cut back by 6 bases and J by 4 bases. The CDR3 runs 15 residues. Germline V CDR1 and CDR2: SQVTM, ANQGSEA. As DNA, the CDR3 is TGCAGCGTAGAACACACTACGGGACAGGGCTATGGCTACACCTTC. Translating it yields CSVEHTTGQGYGYTF.

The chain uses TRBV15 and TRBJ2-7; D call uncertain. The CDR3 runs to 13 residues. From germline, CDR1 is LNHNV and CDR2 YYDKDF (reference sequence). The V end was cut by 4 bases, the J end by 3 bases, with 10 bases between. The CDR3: CATSTHQYYEQYF. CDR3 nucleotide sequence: TGTGCCACCAGCACCCATCAATACTACGAGCAGTACTTC.

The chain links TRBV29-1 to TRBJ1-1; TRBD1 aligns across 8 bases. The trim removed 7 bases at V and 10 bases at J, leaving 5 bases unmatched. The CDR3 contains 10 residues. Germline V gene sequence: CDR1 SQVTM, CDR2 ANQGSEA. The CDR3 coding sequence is TGCAGCGACGGACAGGGAAGAGCTTTCTTT. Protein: CSDGQGRAFF.

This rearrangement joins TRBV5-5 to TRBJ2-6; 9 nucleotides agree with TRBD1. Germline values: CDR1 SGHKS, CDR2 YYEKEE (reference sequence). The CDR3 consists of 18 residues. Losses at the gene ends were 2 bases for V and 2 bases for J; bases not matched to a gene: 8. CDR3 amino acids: CASSFGTGTGTGANVLTF. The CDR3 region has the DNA TGTGCCAGCAGCTTCGGGACAGGGACGGGGACTGGGGCCAACGTCCTGACTTTC.

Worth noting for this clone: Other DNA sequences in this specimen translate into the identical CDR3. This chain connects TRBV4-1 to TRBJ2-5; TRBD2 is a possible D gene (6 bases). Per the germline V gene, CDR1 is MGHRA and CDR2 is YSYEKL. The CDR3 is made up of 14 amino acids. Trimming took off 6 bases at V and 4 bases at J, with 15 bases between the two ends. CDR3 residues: CASSQEGFGETQYF. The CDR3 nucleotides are TGCGCCAGCAGTCAGGAGGGGTTTGGAGAGACCCAGTACTTC.